One sample yielded the 19 T cell receptor beta chains listed below, sequenced in a study of regulatory T cells in long-lasting Graves disease. Described time point: newly diagnosed GD, antithyroid drugs for less than 3 months. The TCR library was made from RNA that had been extracted from PBMCs in TRIzol. Sequencing libraries for TCR beta were prepared with iRepertoire HTBI primers and Arm-PCR of CDR3 regions. MiXCR, run by TCRdb on the multiplex PCR reads, gives a single entry per CDR3 protein. In the table there are about 380,000 distinct CDR3 sequences, less than 20% of which are singletons. This material consisted of peripheral blood mononuclear cells (PBMCs), taken at new diagnosis, from a patient treated with antithyroid drugs. The receptors were sampled from a female donor with Graves disease.

This clonotype was counted at least ten times. J is TRBJ1-1 and V is TRBV4-1, with D perhaps matching TRBD1 (6 bases). Trimming cost V 1 base and J 2 bases, with 11 bases left between them. This CDR3 has 15 amino acids. Germline V gene sequence: CDR1 MGHRA, CDR2 YSYEKL. CDR3 residues: CASSQVRGTNTEAFF. As DNA, the CDR3 is TGCGCCAGCAGCCAAGTTAGAGGGACAAACACTGAAGCTTTCTTT.

The sample holds a few counts of this clonotype. This chain joins TRBV4-1 and TRBJ1-5, with TRBD1 matching over 8 bases. The germline CDR1 and CDR2 sequences are MGHRA and YSYEKL. With V trimmed by 3 bases and J by 7 bases, 8 bases remained unmatched. This CDR3 is built from 15 residues. The CDR3 nucleotides read TGCGCCAGCAGCCAGACAGGGGTCCTTGACCAGCCCCAGCATTTT. It is translated as CASSQTGVLDQPQHF.

V usage is TRBV12-3 or TRBV12-4 and J usage is TRBJ2-1, with TRBD2 matching 8 bases. CDR3 size: 15 residues. Germline trimming cut 8 bases from V and 6 bases from J; bases unmatched to any gene: 12. Here the CDR3 reads CASGYGRASSNEQFF. The CDR3 DNA follows: TGTGCCAGCGGGTACGGGAGGGCCTCAAGCAATGAGCAGTTCTTC.

In its sample, this clonotype was seen a few times. This may come from a read error, since a much larger clone is one base off. The missing conserved phenylalanine or tryptophan at the end of this CDR3 makes a read error likely. CDR3 nucleotide sequence: TGTGCCAGCAGTTACTCCGGCGAGCAGTACCTC. Amino acid sequence: CASSYSGEQYL. V gene TRBV28 combines with J gene TRBJ2-7, with D uncertain. The CDR3 runs to 11 residues. Germline CDR1 MDHEN, CDR2 SYDVKM. V shed 4 bases and J shed 6 bases, with 7 bases lying between them.

For this clonotype: With only one base between it and a far larger clone, this is likely a read error. The V gene is TRBV7-9, the J gene TRBJ1-1, with D hard to call. The V and J ends lost 3 bases and 1 base respectively, with 6 bases between them. This CDR3 has 13 residues. CDR1 is SEHNR, CDR2 FQNEAQ, per germline (reference sequence). CDR3 protein: CASSFVGNTEAFF. The CDR3 bases are TGTGCCAGCAGCTTCGTGGGGAACACTGAAGCTTTCTTT.

There are a few counts of this clonotype. The chain recombines TRBV4-1 with TRBJ1-2; 8 bases are a match to TRBD1. With 0 bases clipped from V and 1 base from J, the junction kept 4 bases outside the gene matches. This CDR3 region has 16 residues. Germline V gene sequence: CDR1 MGHRA, CDR2 YSYEKL. CDR3 DNA sequence: TGCGCCAGCAGCCAAGATCGGACAGGGTTTAACTATGGCTACACCTTC. It codes for CASSQDRTGFNYGYTF.

Many counts were recorded for this clonotype. The chain links TRBV7-2 to TRBJ1-2, with 8 bases identical to TRBD1. The CDR3 is 13 residues long. Per germline, CDR1 SGHTA and CDR2 FQGNSA. J was trimmed by 9 bases and V by 6 bases; bases with no gene match: 9. The CDR3 DNA sequence: TGTGCCAGCAGTACGACAGGGGATAGCAGCTACACCTTC. Amino acid sequence: CASSTTGDSSYTF.

This clonotype has at least ten counts. This chain links TRBV19 with TRBJ2-7; 7 bases fit TRBD1. This CDR3 is 18 amino acids long. V trimming: 5 bases; J trimming: 3 bases; junction bases outside the gene matches: 19. CDR1 LNHDA and CDR2 SQIVND come from the germline V gene (reference sequence). The CDR3 DNA follows: TGTGCCAGTAGTCCAACCGGGACAGTTGACCCCCACGACTACGAGCAGTACTTC. Protein sequence: CASSPTGTVDPHDYEQYF.

This clonotype was detected many times. The gene calls are TRBV9 and TRBJ1-1; D is undetermined. Germline V lookup: CDR1 SGDLS, CDR2 YYNGEE. The V and J ends lost 4 bases and 8 bases respectively, with 15 bases between them. The CDR3 totals 13 residues. The CDR3 nucleotides read TGTGCCAGCAGCCCCCAAGGAGGGCTAGAAGCTTTCTTT. Translation: CASSPQGGLEAFF.

This clonotype has at least ten counts. V gene TRBV14 combines with J gene TRBJ2-1; 15 bases agree with TRBD2. CDR1 and CDR2 (germline): SGHDN, FVKESK. The CDR3 is 18 amino acids. V was clipped by 1 base and J by 9 bases; unmatched bases: 10. In DNA form, the CDR3 reads TGTGCCAGCAGCCAAGTGAGGGGGACTAGCGGGGGGAAGTCTGAGCAGTTCTTC. The encoded protein is CASSQVRGTSGGKSEQFF.

This clonotype was recorded a few times. The V call is TRBV5-1, the J call TRBJ2-2, with a possible D match to TRBD2 (5 bases). CDR1 SGHRS and CDR2 YFSETQ come from the germline V gene. The CDR3 loop spans 15 amino acids. V dropped 0 bases and J dropped 4 bases, with 10 bases sitting between them. CDR3 amino acids: CASSLDSGSTGELFF. In nucleotides, the CDR3 is TGCGCCAGCAGCTTGGATTCGGGGAGCACCGGGGAGCTGTTTTTT.

In this sample, this clonotype turned up many times. V gene TRBV3-1 combines with J gene TRBJ2-5; TRBD2 is a possible D gene (6 bases). Trimming removed 0 bases at V and 1 base at J, with 6 bases between. The CDR3 totals 14 residues. Germline lookup yields CDR1 LGHDT and CDR2 YNNKEL (reference sequence). The CDR3 loop is CASSQEGGQETQYF. CDR3 in DNA: TGTGCCAGCAGCCAAGAGGGGGGCCAAGAGACCCAGTACTTC.

The genes are TRBV5-1 and TRBJ2-3, with 7 bases identical to TRBD2. The CDR3 sequence is 15 residues long. Germline CDR1 is SGHRS and CDR2 is YFSETQ. V lost 7 bases, J lost 2 bases, and 10 bases stayed unmatched. The CDR3: CASARGSGFTDTQYF. CDR3 sequence (DNA): TGCGCCAGCGCCCGCGGGAGCGGATTCACAGATACGCAGTATTTT.

This rearrangement joins TRBV2 to TRBJ1-2, with no clear D. Germline V CDR1 and CDR2: SNHLY, FYNNEI. V was cut by 6 bases and J by 5 bases, with 13 bases left in between. The CDR3 spans 13 residues. The CDR3 protein is CASRVEQLYGYTF. Here the CDR3 DNA reads TGTGCCAGCAGGGTTGAACAGCTATATGGCTACACCTTC.

This clonotype was seen repeatedly, ten times or more. The junction and the germline gene differ at one end; a read error may be behind it. The V gene is TRBV5-1, the J gene TRBJ1-4, with D unclear. The CDR3 extends over 15 amino acids. In germline, CDR1 is SGHRS, CDR2 YFSETQ. The CDR3 DNA sequence: TGCGCCAGCAACTTGGGAGCCTCTGGTAATGAAAAACTGTTTTTT. Protein product: CASNLGASGNEKLFF. Complete variable domain (other parts from reference TRBV5-1 and TRBJ1-4): KAGVTQTPRYLIKTRGQQVTLSCSPISGHRSVSWYQQTPGQGLQFLFEYFSETQRNKGNFPGRFSGRQFSNSRSEMNVSTLELGDSALYLCASNLGASGNEKLFFGSGTQLSVL.

In the case of this clonotype: A much larger clone lies a single base off, so this may be a read error. The genes are TRBV24-1 and TRBJ2-1; the D gene is possibly TRBD1 (5 bases). CDR1 is KGHDR, CDR2 SFDVKD, per germline. There are 12 residues in the CDR3. Trimming left V 1 base short and J 13 bases short, with 10 bases between. The CDR3 sequence: CATSDFSREQFF. DNA for the CDR3: TGTGCCACCAGTGATTTCAGCAGGGAACAGTTCTTC.

This clonotype was seen at least ten times. The chain uses TRBV9 and TRBJ1-1; unclear D gene. The CDR3 runs to 15 residues. Per germline, CDR1 SGDLS and CDR2 YYNGEE. Trimming left V 0 bases short and J 0 bases short, with 9 bases between. The CDR3 nucleotides read TGTGCCAGCAGCGTAGTAAAAGGGTTGAACACTGAAGCTTTCTTT. It codes for CASSVVKGLNTEAFF.

About this clonotype: This could be a read error, since a much larger clone is one nucleotide away. V and J are TRBV6-1 and TRBJ2-3; 8 bases fit TRBD2. With V trimmed by 5 bases and J by 4 bases, 5 bases remained unmatched. The CDR3 has 14 residues. The germline V gene encodes CDR1 MNHNS and CDR2 SASEGT. CDR3: CASSHGTSADTQYF. In nucleotides, the CDR3 is TGTGCCAGCAGTCACGGGACTAGTGCAGATACGCAGTATTTT.

The CDR3 DNA is TGTGCCAGCAGTGACTCATCCGACACAGATACGCAGTATTTT. Protein product: CASSDSSDTDTQYF. V is TRBV6-4 and J is TRBJ2-3, with D hard to call. The CDR3 sequence is 14 residues long. Germline CDR1 and CDR2: MRHNA and SNTAGT. V was trimmed by 0 bases and J by 2 bases, leaving 6 bases between them.